This T cell receptor (beta chain) was found in a study of blood T cell repertoires in COVID-19. Data came from immunoSEQ multiplex PCR; TCRdb stores just in-frame clones and leaves some out. The data show roughly 230,000 clones, about 82% seen once. The sample was peripheral blood. The receptor comes from a woman in her sixties with active or convalescent COVID-19.

This CDR3 is CASSPRDRDVGNQPQHF. The CDR3 bases are TGTGCCAGCAGCCCCCGGGACAGGGATGTAGGCAATCAGCCCCAGCATTTT. The J gene is TRBJ1-5, the V gene TRBV11-3; the match to TRBD1 covers 9 bases. V trimming: 5 bases; J trimming: 2 bases; junction bases outside the gene matches: 10. Germline lookup yields CDR1 SGHNT and CDR2 YENEEA. The CDR3 covers 17 residues.